These 26 T cell receptor beta chains share one sample of origin, sequenced in a study of blood T cell repertoires in COVID-19. The assay was immunoSEQ multiplex PCR, and TCRdb's table has in-frame clones only and misses some. The table includes tens of thousands of clones, 60% to 85% detected once. The sample taken for sequencing was peripheral blood. Receptor source: a human donor in a cohort sampled during active COVID-19.

The rearrangement joins TRBV11-3 to TRBJ2-5, with D possibly matching TRBD2 (6 bases). V lost 1 base to trimming and J lost 6 bases, with 12 bases between them. CDR1 is SGHNT and CDR2 is YENEEA in the germline V gene. This CDR3 spans 14 amino acids. The CDR3: CASSLGVGGKTQYF. CDR3 DNA sequence: TGTGCCAGCAGCTTAGGCGTTGGCGGGAAGACCCAGTACTTC.

The V and J genes are TRBV20-1 and TRBJ2-1; no clear D gene. In germline, CDR1 is DFQATT, CDR2 SNEGSKA (reference sequence). The CDR3 consists of 11 residues. V lost 5 bases to trimming and J lost 7 bases, with 9 bases between them. In DNA form, the CDR3 reads TGCAGTGCTCCCCTAGGAAATGAGCAGTTCTTC. Encoded protein: CSAPLGNEQFF.

V is TRBV6-2 or TRBV6-3 and J is TRBJ1-2; perhaps TRBD1 as D (5 bases). The CDR3 totals 13 residues. Germline CDR1 and CDR2: MNHEY and SVGEGT. Trimming left V 3 bases short and J 8 bases short, with 13 bases between. The CDR3 here is CASSYGHGRGYTF. The CDR3 DNA sequence: TGTGCCAGCAGTTATGGACACGGACGCGGCTACACCTTC.

This clone was seen only a few times. The chain uses TRBV4-3 and TRBJ1-3, with D possibly being TRBD1 (6 bases). The CDR3 spans 13 residues. Germline CDR1 is LGHNA and CDR2 is YSLEER. Trimming pared 4 bases from V and 4 bases from J, leaving 8 bases between. The CDR3 region is CASSRQVGNTIYF. The CDR3 nucleotides are TGCGCCAGCAGCCGACAGGTGGGAAACACCATATATTTT.

This rearrangement joins TRBV5-4 to TRBJ2-7; 9 positions agree with TRBD1. Trimming at V came to 1 base and at J to 5 bases, leaving 4 bases not matched to a gene. The CDR3 extends over 14 amino acids. Germline CDR1 SGHNT, CDR2 YYREEE (reference sequence). CDR3 nucleotide sequence: TGTGCCAGCAGCTTGAGACAGGGGGTCCACGAGCAGTACTTC. Its protein product is CASSLRQGVHEQYF.

V gene TRBV24-1 combines with J gene TRBJ2-3; TRBD2 matches at 7 bases. Germline V gene data show CDR1 as KGHDR and CDR2 as SFDVKD. This CDR3 comprises 18 residues. Germline trimming cut 4 bases from V and 4 bases from J; bases unmatched to any gene: 16. CDR3 coding DNA: TGTGCCACCAGTGAGGGACCGGATCGGGGGGTCGTATCAGATACGCAGTATTTT. Its translation is CATSEGPDRGVVSDTQYF.

V usage is TRBV4-1 and J usage is TRBJ2-7, with a possible D match to TRBD1 (6 bases). CDR3 length: 15 amino acids. V was cut by 0 bases and J by 6 bases, with 15 bases left in between. Germline CDR1 and CDR2: MGHRA and YSYEKL. CDR3 protein: CASSQEEGTPFEQYF. CDR3 coding DNA: TGCGCCAGCAGCCAAGAGGAAGGGACACCCTTCGAGCAGTACTTC.

The V and J genes are TRBV10-3 and TRBJ2-6; 7 bases are shared with TRBD1. The CDR3 is 19 residues long. Germline loops: CDR1 ENHRY, CDR2 SYGVKD. With 0 bases clipped from V and 0 bases from J, the junction kept 8 bases outside the gene matches. CDR3 in amino acids: CAISESLLDRTSGANVLTF. Here the CDR3 DNA reads TGTGCCATCAGTGAGTCGTTACTGGACAGGACCTCTGGGGCCAACGTCCTGACTTTC.

The V and J genes are TRBV27 and TRBJ1-5; D is possibly TRBD1 (5 bases). V was trimmed by 2 bases and J by 2 bases, leaving 19 bases between them. The CDR3 has 18 residues. Germline assignment: CDR1 MNHEY and CDR2 SMNVEV (reference sequence). The CDR3 is CASSLEAPTGEGNQPQHF. The DNA for the CDR3 is TGTGCCAGCAGTTTAGAGGCCCCCACGGGGGAGGGCAATCAGCCCCAGCATTTT.

The rearrangement joins TRBV27 to TRBJ2-3, with D unresolved. CDR1 MNHEY and CDR2 SMNVEV come from the germline V gene (reference sequence). V gave up 0 bases and J gave up 10 bases, with 14 bases separating them. The CDR3 length is 14 residues. CDR3 sequence: CASSLSPAEPSQYF. In DNA form, the CDR3 reads TGTGCCAGCAGTTTATCTCCGGCGGAGCCCTCGCAGTATTTT.

The rearrangement uses TRBV4-2 and TRBJ1-4; 9 bases agree with TRBD1. CDR1 is LGHNA and CDR2 is YNFKEQ in the germline V gene. J gave up 2 bases and V 4 bases, and 2 bases lay outside the gene matches. This CDR3 is 15 amino acids long. In DNA, the CDR3 is TGTGCCAGCAGCCGAGGGACAGGGACTAATGAAAAACTGTTTTTT. Translated, it gives CASSRGTGTNEKLFF.

DNA of the CDR3: TGTGCCAGCCACCCGGGACTTAGCACAGATACGCAGTATTTT. Amino acid sequence: CASHPGLSTDTQYF. The rearrangement joins TRBV28 to TRBJ2-3; TRBD2 is a possible D gene (6 bases). Trimming pared 8 bases from V and 0 bases from J, leaving 12 bases between. Germline assignment: CDR1 MDHEN and CDR2 SYDVKM. This CDR3 comprises 14 residues.

The chain employs TRBV7-2 and TRBJ2-7; possible D gene TRBD1, 5 bases. CDR1 SGHTA and CDR2 FQGNSA come from the germline V gene. This CDR3 is 16 amino acids long. Trimming shortened V by 6 bases and J by 4 bases, and 22 bases separated the two germline ends. The CDR3 here is CASSQGWAIGAYEQYF. In nucleotides, the CDR3 is TGTGCCAGCAGTCAAGGGTGGGCAATTGGGGCTTACGAGCAGTACTTC. The whole variable domain, filled in from reference TRBV7-2 and TRBJ2-7, reads GAGVSQSPSNKVTEKGKDVELRCDPISGHTALYWYRQSLGQGLEFLIYFQGNSAPDKSGLPSDRFSAERTGGSVSTLTIQRTQQEDSAVYLCASSQGWAIGAYEQYFGPGTRLTVT.

This chain connects TRBV9 to TRBJ2-6, with D unresolved. The CDR3 spans 19 residues. Between the trimmed V and J ends, which lost 0 bases and 0 bases, there was a span of 16 bases. Per germline, CDR1 SGDLS and CDR2 YYNGEE. The CDR3 DNA reads TGTGCCAGCAGCGTAGCTACGCCGACAAGGAACTCTGGGGCCAACGTCCTGACTTTC. Protein product: CASSVATPTRNSGANVLTF.

This clone was seen a handful of times. Other DNA sequences in the same sample also yield this CDR3. The rearrangement joins TRBV9 to TRBJ1-1; unclear D gene. The ends were cut back, 3 bases at V and 1 base at J, with 7 bases in the middle. The germline gives CDR1 SGDLS, CDR2 YYNGEE. CDR3 size: 13 residues. DNA of the CDR3: TGTGCCAGCAGCGCTCGACAGAACACTGAAGCTTTCTTT. Translating it yields CASSARQNTEAFF.

The chain recombines TRBV2 with TRBJ2-3; TRBD2 might be the D (6 bases). The CDR3 contains 11 residues. Looked up from germline, CDR1 is SNHLY and CDR2 is FYNNEI. The ends were cut back, 6 bases at V and 7 bases at J, with 8 bases in the middle. The DNA of the CDR3 is TGTGCCAGCAGGGAGGGGAATACGCAGTATTTT. This translates into CASREGNTQYF.

The rearrangement links TRBV2 to TRBJ2-1; the match to TRBD2 covers 10 bases. The V segment lost 4 bases and the J segment 5 bases; nucleotides outside the gene matches: 2. The CDR3 length is 14 residues. Germline-derived CDR1 and CDR2 are SNHLY and FYNNEI. The CDR3: CASSGTSGNNEQFF. CDR3 coding DNA: TGTGCCAGCAGTGGGACTAGCGGAAACAATGAGCAGTTCTTC. Full variable domain (outside the CDR3, taken from reference TRBV2 and TRBJ2-1): EPEVTQTPSHQVTQMGQEVILRCVPISNHLYFYWYRQILGQKVEFLVSFYNNEISEKSEIFDDQFSVERPDGSNFTLKIRSTKLEDSAMYFCASSGTSGNNEQFFGPGTRLTVL.

The chain is built from TRBV27 and TRBJ2-2; 7 positions match TRBD2. The germline V gene encodes CDR1 MNHEY and CDR2 SMNVEV (reference sequence). Trimming took 6 bases from V and 5 from J; bases not matched to a gene: 12. This CDR3 has 16 residues. For the CDR3, the DNA is TGTGCCAGCAGACCGTCCCCGGGACTAAGAACCGGGGAGCTGTTTTTT. This sequence encodes CASRPSPGLRTGELFF.

The sample holds one count of this clone. The rearrangement joins TRBV14 to TRBJ2-1, with D maybe TRBD2 (6 bases). Germline V gene data show CDR1 as SGHDN and CDR2 as FVKESK. The CDR3 has 16 amino acids. Trimming shortened V by 0 bases and J by 4 bases, and 13 bases separated the two germline ends. CDR3 DNA sequence: TGTGCCAGCAGCCAAGAACGGGGACTCCTTTACAATGAGCAGTTCTTC. It is translated as CASSQERGLLYNEQFF.

The chain employs TRBV15 and TRBJ2-7; TRBD2 matches at 7 bases. CDR1 LNHNV and CDR2 YYDKDF come from the germline V gene (reference sequence). This CDR3 is built from 15 residues. J was trimmed by 2 bases and V by 5 bases; bases with no gene match: 9. The DNA of the CDR3 is TGTGCCACCAGCCAGGGACTAACCTCCACCTACGAGCAGTACTTC. It translates to CATSQGLTSTYEQYF.

This clone was observed a handful of times. The rearrangement uses TRBV7-2 and TRBJ2-7, with TRBD2 as a possible D gene (6 bases). Deletions cut 3 bases from V and 2 bases from J, with 14 bases between. Germline V gene data show CDR1 as SGHTA and CDR2 as FQGNSA. The CDR3 is 15 amino acids. CDR3 amino acids: CASSFRGGGAYEQYF. Here the CDR3 DNA reads TGTGCCAGCAGCTTTAGGGGAGGCGGTGCCTACGAGCAGTACTTC.

This chain connects TRBV2 to TRBJ1-4; TRBD1 might be the D (6 bases). The V gene's germline CDR1 is SNHLY and CDR2 FYNNEI. Trimming took off 4 bases at V and 2 bases at J, with 11 bases between the two ends. The CDR3 is 15 residues long. The CDR3 sequence: CASSATGRTNEKLFF. CDR3 DNA: TGTGCCAGCAGTGCGACAGGCCGCACTAATGAAAAACTGTTTTTT.

The CDR3 DNA reads as TGTGCCAGCCAAGGACAGCCCCCGAACACCGGGGAGCTGTTTTTT. Its protein is CASQGQPPNTGELFF. The chain joins TRBV6-5 to TRBJ2-2; a possible D gene is TRBD1 (6 bases). Per germline, CDR1 MNHEY and CDR2 SVGAGI. This CDR3 has 15 residues. The V gene lost 8 bases and the J gene lost 0 bases, with 13 bases spanning the gap.

The chain links TRBV9 to TRBJ2-3; 9 bases match TRBD1. V trimming: 4 bases; J trimming: 5 bases; junction bases outside the gene matches: 11. There are 16 residues in the CDR3. Germline V gives CDR1 SGDLS, CDR2 YYNGEE. CDR3 protein: CASSPRTGEGGDTQYF. Written as DNA, the CDR3 is TGTGCCAGCAGCCCCCGGACAGGGGAGGGAGGAGATACGCAGTATTTT.

Ten or more counts support this clone. V is TRBV28 and J is TRBJ2-1; D not resolved. The CDR3 runs to 16 residues. Germline CDR1 and CDR2: MDHEN and SYDVKM. The ends were cut back, 2 bases at V and 0 bases at J, with 11 bases in the middle. In nucleotides, the CDR3 is TGTGCCAGCAGTTTAACTTGGCAGGTCTCCTACAATGAGCAGTTCTTC. Protein: CASSLTWQVSYNEQFF.

The V call is TRBV7-3, the J call TRBJ1-1, with a weak D call TRBD1 (6 bases). This CDR3 comprises 16 residues. Germline lookup yields CDR1 SGHTA and CDR2 FQGTGA. The V and J ends lost 1 base and 4 bases respectively, with 16 bases between them. The CDR3 nucleotides are TGTGCCAGCAGCTTAAACCCCCTGGGACAAAGCACTGAAGCTTTCTTT. This gives the protein CASSLNPLGQSTEAFF.